This TCR beta chain was profiled in a study of shared clonotypes between healthy human individuals. Whole-study context: Per donor, CD8 memory used one plate, CD8 naive used two, CD4 memory used three and CD4 naive used three.

Every one of the donors was a Caucasian adult that lived in Nashville, Tennessee. CD4+ cell separation produced CD45RA+ naive and CD45RA-negative memory subsets. V lost 3 bases and J 1 base, leaving 18 bases between the germline ends. Germline V gene data show CDR1 as MNHNS and CDR2 as SASEGT. The CDR3 runs to 18 residues. This clone occurred once. Researchers divided each subset's genomic DNA evenly across several immunoSEQ plates. The table came from immunoSEQ multiplex PCR; TCRdb's copy has only in-frame clones and leaves some out. Counted here are under 1,100,000 clones, approximately 68% occurring once; the ten biggest clones make up 1.5%.

This TCR derives from a man between 18 and 29 years old in good health. The V and J genes are TRBV6-1 and TRBJ1-4; TRBD1 might be the D (5 bases). The sample comprised memory CD4+ T cells sorted from blood. Noted subset: CD45RA-negative fraction. CDR3 region: CASSEFLGRRETNEKLFF. The CDR3 region has the DNA TGTGCCAGCAGTGAGTTTTTGGGACGCAGAGAAACTAATGAAAAACTGTTTTTT.